This T cell receptor (beta chain) was found in a study of beta chain features in type 1 diabetes. Expressed TCRB transcripts got sequenced, as all isolated RNA was reverse transcribed. Sequencing used immunoSEQ multiplex PCR; TCRdb keeps in-frame clones, though not all of them. The repertoire includes 200,000 to 250,000 clones, roughly 17% of them detected once, and about 0.08% sits in the top ten. Concerning this clone: What it binds is unknown.

CD45RO/CCR7/CD25/CD127/CD95/CD27 separated CD4+ naive, central memory, regulatory and stem cell-like memory cells by sorting. Germline CDR1 and CDR2: MNHEY and SVGAGI. This CDR3 spans 15 amino acids. The V end lost 0 bases, the J end lost 0 bases, and 7 bases lay between the germline ends. Study conclusions and caveats: Relative to healthy donors, patients appeared to have naive, central memory and Treg TCRB repertoires that were more similar. HLA effects on TCRB rearrangement stayed unresolved here. Type 1 diabetes patients had VDJ junctions that carried fewer insertions and more deletions. People with Type 1 diabetes carried modestly yet significantly shorter TCRB CDR3s in all four CD4+ subsets.

V gene TRBV6-5 combines with J gene TRBJ2-3; D not resolved. The TCR originated in a man aged 30 to 45 with type 1 diabetes. Input material: naive CD4+ T cells from blood. CDR3 nucleotides: TGTGCCAGCAGTTACTCATTATCTAGCACAGATACGCAGTATTTT. Residues: CASSYSLSSTDTQYF.